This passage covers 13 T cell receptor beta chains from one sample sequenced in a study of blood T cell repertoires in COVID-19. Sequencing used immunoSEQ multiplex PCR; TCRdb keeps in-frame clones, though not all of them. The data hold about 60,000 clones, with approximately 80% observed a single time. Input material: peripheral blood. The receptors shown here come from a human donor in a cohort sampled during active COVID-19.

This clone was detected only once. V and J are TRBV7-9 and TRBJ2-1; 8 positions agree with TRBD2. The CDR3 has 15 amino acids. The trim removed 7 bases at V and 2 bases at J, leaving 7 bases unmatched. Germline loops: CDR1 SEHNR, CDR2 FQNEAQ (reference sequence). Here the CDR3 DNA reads TGTGCCAGCACCTCGGGGGGGGATGCCTACAATGAGCAGTTCTTC. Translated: CASTSGGDAYNEQFF.

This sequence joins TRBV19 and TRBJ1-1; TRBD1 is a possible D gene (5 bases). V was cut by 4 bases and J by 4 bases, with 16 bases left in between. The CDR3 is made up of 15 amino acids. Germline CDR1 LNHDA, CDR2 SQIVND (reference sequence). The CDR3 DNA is TGTGCCAGTAGTAAGAGAAAGGACGGGGGCACTGAAGCTTTCTTT. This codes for CASSKRKDGGTEAFF.

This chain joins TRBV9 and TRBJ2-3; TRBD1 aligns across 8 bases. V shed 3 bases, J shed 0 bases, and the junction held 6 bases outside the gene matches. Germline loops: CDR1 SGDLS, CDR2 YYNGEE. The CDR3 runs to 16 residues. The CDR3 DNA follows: TGTGCCAGCAGCGCCTGGACAGGGTTGAGCACAGATACGCAGTATTTT. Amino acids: CASSAWTGLSTDTQYF. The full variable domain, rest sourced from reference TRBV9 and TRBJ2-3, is DSGVTQTPKHLITATGQRVTLRCSPRSGDLSVYWYQQSLDQGLQFLIQYYNGEERAKGNILERFSAQQFPDLHSELNLSSLELGDSALYFCASSAWTGLSTDTQYFGPGTRLTVL.

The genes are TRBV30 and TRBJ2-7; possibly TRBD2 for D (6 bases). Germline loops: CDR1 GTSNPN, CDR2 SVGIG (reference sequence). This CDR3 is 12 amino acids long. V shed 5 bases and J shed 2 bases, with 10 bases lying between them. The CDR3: CAWGGGTYEQYF. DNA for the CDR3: TGTGCCTGGGGAGGCGGGACCTACGAGCAGTACTTC. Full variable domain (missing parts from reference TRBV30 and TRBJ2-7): SQTIHQWPATLVQPVGSPLSLECTVEGTSNPNLYWYRQAAGRGLQLLFYSVGIGQISSEVPQNLSASRPQDRQFILSSKKLLLSDSGFYLCAWGGGTYEQYFGPGTRLTVT.

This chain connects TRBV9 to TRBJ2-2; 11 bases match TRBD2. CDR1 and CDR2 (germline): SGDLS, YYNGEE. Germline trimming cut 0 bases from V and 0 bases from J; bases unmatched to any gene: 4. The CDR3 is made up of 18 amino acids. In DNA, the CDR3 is TGTGCCAGCAGCGTAGGTGGGGGACTAGCGGCGAACACCGGGGAGCTGTTTTTT. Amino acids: CASSVGGGLAANTGELFF.

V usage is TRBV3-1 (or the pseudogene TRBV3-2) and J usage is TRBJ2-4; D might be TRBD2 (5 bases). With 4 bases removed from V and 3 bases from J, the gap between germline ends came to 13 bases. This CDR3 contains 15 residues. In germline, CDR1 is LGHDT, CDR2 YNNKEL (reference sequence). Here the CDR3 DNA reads TGTGCCAGCAGCCCAGGTGGCGCGGGCAAAAACATTCAGTACTTC. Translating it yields CASSPGGAGKNIQYF.

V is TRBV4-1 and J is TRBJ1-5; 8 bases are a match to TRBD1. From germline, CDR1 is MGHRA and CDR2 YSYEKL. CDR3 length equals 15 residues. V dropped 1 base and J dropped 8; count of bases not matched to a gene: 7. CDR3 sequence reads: CASSQGGTGGEPQHF. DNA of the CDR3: TGCGCCAGCAGCCAAGGGGGGACAGGCGGCGAGCCCCAGCATTTT.

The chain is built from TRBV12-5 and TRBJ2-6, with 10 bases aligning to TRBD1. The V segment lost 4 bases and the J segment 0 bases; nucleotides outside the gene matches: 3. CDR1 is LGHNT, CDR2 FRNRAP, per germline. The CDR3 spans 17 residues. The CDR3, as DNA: TGTGCTAGTGGTTCGGGACAGGGGAACTCTGGGGCCAACGTCCTGACTTTC. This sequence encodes CASGSGQGNSGANVLTF.

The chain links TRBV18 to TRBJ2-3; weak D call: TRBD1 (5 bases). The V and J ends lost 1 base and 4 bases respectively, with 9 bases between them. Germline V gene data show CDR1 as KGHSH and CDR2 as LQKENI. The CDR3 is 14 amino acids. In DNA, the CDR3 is TGTGCCAGCTCACCACGGACACGTCCAGATACGCAGTATTTT. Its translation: CASSPRTRPDTQYF.

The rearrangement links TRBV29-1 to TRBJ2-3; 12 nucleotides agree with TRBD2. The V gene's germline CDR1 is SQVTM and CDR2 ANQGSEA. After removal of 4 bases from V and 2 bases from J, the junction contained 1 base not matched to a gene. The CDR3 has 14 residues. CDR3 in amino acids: CSVASGRATDTQYF. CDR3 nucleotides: TGCAGCGTTGCTAGCGGGAGGGCCACAGATACGCAGTATTTT.

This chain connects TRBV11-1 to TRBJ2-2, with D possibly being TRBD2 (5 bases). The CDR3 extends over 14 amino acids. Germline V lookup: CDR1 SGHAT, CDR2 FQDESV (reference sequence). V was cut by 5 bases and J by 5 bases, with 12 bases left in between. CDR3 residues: CASSPGSDTGELFF. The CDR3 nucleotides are TGTGCCAGCAGCCCGGGGAGTGATACCGGGGAGCTGTTTTTT.

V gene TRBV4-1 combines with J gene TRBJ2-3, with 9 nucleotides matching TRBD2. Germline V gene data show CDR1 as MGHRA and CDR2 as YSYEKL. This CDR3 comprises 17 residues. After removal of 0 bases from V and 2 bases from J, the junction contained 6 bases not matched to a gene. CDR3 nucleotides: TGCGCCAGCAGCCAAGAGGTTAGCGGGGGTTACACAGATACGCAGTATTTT. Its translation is CASSQEVSGGYTDTQYF.

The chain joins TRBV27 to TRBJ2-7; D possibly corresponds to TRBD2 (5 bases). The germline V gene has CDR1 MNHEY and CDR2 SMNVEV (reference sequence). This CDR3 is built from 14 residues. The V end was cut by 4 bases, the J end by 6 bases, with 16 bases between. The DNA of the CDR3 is TGTGCCAGCAGTTCAAGAGCGGAGCCGAGCGAGCAGTACTTC. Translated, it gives CASSSRAEPSEQYF.